This T cell receptor (beta chain) was documented in a study of CD8+CD57+ T cells in acquired aplastic anemia. Turning to the study itself: Recorded DNA amounts for sorted CD4+ and CD8+ cells had an average of approximately 3.2 ug. The study obtained roughly 10 million reads on average for CD4+ cells from healthy donors.

Investigators profiled TCR beta VDJ and CDR3 from genomic DNA template. Via MiXCR, TCRdb re-called the reads, giving one row per CDR3 protein. Of some 120,000 distinct CDR3 sequences in the sample, 48% were seen once. Whole-study results and caveats: A set of roughly 27 CD8+ CDR3 sequences was shared between patients and controls, and these sequences appeared highly expressed in patients. The study found no significant CD8+ Simpson's diversity difference between patients and controls.

This clonotype was seen only a few times. Its specificity is not known. The germline V and J ends were trimmed by 2 bases and 0 bases, with 8 bases remaining between them. The CDR3 is 14 residues long. The germline V gene has CDR1 ENHRY and CDR2 SYGVKD. The specimen was sorted CD4+, CD8+, or CD8+CD57+ T cells (not recorded which) from PBMCs. The chain uses TRBV10-3 and TRBJ2-7, with a tentative D call TRBD2 (6 bases). The sequence was collected from a human donor in good health, serving as a control. This CDR3 reads CAISEIADSYEQYF. The CDR3 bases are TGTGCCATCAGTGAGATAGCGGACTCCTACGAGCAGTACTTC.